The T cell receptor (beta chain) described here comes from a study of tumor-infiltrating lymphocytes in localized non-small cell lung cancer. The CDR3 length is 16 residues. Germline-derived CDR1 and CDR2 are MGHDK and SYGVNS. V was trimmed by 6 bases and J by 8 bases, leaving 20 bases between them. Study results and caveats: Tumors had more T cell infiltration than uninvolved lung, per TCRbeta sequencing and CD3 counts.

In regard to this clone: Its antigen is still unknown.

Repertoires were generated with immunoSEQ multiplex PCR, while TCRdb's copy carries only in-frame clones and drops some. The sample holds 9,900 or so clones, under 80% seen once. This sequence was found in a human donor with non-small cell lung cancer. The sequenced sample was uninvolved lung tissue not adjacent to the tumor. The V call is TRBV25-1, the J call TRBJ1-6, with a weak D call TRBD1 (6 bases). CDR3 protein: CASSDTSRGRDSPLHF. As DNA, the CDR3 is TGTGCCAGCAGCGATACGAGCAGGGGACGTGATTCACCCCTCCACTTT.